This T cell receptor (beta chain) was retrieved from a study of somatic mutations in cytotoxic T cells in rheumatoid arthritis. The CDR3 is made up of 15 amino acids. Per germline, CDR1 MNHEY and CDR2 SMNVEV (reference sequence). Details on this clone: One end of the junction varies from germline; a read error may be responsible.

The assay was immunoSEQ multiplex PCR, and TCRdb's table has in-frame clones only and misses some. Among tens of thousands of clones listed, about 80% were seen once. The sequenced sample was CD8+ T cells sorted from blood. The clonotype comes from a man in his forties in good health. V gene TRBV27 combines with J gene TRBJ1-1; a weak D match, TRBD1 (6 bases). The CDR3 bases are TGTGCCAGCAGGTTATCGGCAGGGGCACGAACTGAAGCTTTCTTT. Encoded protein: CASRLSAGARTEAFF.